This TCR beta chain was found in a study of PD-1 blockade in mismatch repair-deficient tumors. TCRdb's table, derived via immunoSEQ multiplex PCR, lists solely in-frame clones and lacks some. This sample has 38,000 or so clones; 80% to 90% occur once, and the top ten carry approximately 3.5%. Trimming took 3 bases from V and 0 from J, leaving 15 bases between them. The CDR3 is 18 residues long. In germline, CDR1 is SGHVS, CDR2 FNYEAQ. The sequencing here drew on peripheral blood, taken approximately 1.5 years after starting pembrolizumab. This sequence joins TRBV7-6 and TRBJ2-6; D might be TRBD1 or TRBD2, each matching 5 bases. This receptor was obtained from an adult with mismatch repair-deficient cancer. The CDR3 DNA reads TGTGCCAGCAGCTTGTTCACGAGGGGCATCTCTGGGGCCAACGTCCTGACTTTC. Its translation: CASSLFTRGISGANVLTF.